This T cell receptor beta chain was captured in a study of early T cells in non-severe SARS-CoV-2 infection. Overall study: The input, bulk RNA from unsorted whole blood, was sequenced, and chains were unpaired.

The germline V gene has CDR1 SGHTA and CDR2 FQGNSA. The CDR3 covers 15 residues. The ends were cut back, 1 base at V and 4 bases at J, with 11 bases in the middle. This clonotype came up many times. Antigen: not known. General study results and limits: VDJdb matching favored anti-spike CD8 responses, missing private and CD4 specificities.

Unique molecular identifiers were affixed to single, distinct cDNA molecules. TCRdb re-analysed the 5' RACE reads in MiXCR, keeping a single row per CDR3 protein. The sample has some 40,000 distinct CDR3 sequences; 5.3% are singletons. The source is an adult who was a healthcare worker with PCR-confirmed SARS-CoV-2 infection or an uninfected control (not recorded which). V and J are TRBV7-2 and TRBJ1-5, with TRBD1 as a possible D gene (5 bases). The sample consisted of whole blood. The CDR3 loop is CASSLEAGLNQPQHF. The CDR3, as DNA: TGTGCCAGCAGCTTAGAGGCAGGGCTAAATCAGCCCCAGCATTTT.